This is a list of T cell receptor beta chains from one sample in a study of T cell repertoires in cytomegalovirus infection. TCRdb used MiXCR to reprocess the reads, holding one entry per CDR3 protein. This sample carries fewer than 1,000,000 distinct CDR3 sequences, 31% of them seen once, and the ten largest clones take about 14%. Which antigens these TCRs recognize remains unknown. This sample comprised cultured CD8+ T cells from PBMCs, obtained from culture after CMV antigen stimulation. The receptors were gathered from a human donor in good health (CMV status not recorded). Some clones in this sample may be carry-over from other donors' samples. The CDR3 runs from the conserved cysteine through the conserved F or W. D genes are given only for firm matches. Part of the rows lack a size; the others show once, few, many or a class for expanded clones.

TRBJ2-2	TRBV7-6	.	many	TGTGCCAGCAGCTTATCAGTAGCGAGGACCGGGGAGCTGTTTTTT	CASSLSVARTGELFF
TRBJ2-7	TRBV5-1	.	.	TGCGCCAGCAGCGATACGCAGGGGCTTTACGAGCAGTACTTC	CASSDTQGLYEQYF
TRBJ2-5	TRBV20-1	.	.	TGCAGTGCCAATAAAGAGACCCAGTACTTC	CSANKETQYF
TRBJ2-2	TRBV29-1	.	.	TGCAGCGGTGGGACACCCGCAACCACCGGGGAGCTGTTTTTT	CSGGTPATTGELFF
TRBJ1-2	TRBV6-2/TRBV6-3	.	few	TGTGCCAGCAGTTACTCGATGAGACCTTCGATGGGTGATGGCTACACCTTC	CASSYSMRPSMGDGYTF
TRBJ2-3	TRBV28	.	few	TGTGCCAGCAGTTACAGTCCCAGGGTGGAGGTTACAGATACGCAGTATTTT	CASSYSPRVEVTDTQYF
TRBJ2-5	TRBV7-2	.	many	TGTGCCAGCAGATCTAGGGGGGGTCCGAAGGAGACCCAGTACTTC	CASRSRGGPKETQYF
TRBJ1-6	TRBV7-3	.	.	TGTGCCAGCAGCTTAACAGAGGGGAGTTCACCCCTCCACTTT	CASSLTEGSSPLHF
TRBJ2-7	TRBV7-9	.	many	TGTGCCAGCAGCTCGAGCGCGGGGCTGAAATCCTACGAGCAGTACTTC	CASSSSAGLKSYEQYF
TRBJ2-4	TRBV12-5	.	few	TGTGCTAGTGGTTTGCCCGGACAGCACGGAAACATTCAGTACTTC	CASGLPGQHGNIQYF
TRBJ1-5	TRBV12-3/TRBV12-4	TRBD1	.	TGTGCCAGCACCAGTTCCGGGACAGGGAATCAGCCCCAGCATTTT	CASTSSGTGNQPQHF
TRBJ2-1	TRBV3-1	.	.	TGTGCCAGCAGCCAAGATGCGGCAGCCGAGCAGTTCTTC	CASSQDAAAEQFF
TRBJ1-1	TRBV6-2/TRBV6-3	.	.	TGTGCCAGCAGTTACGCGGGCGCGGGCACTGAAGCTTTCTTT	CASSYAGAGTEAFF
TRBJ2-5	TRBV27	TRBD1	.	TGTGCCAGCAGTATACTGGGACAGGGGATAGTCCAAGAGACCCAGTACTTC	CASSILGQGIVQETQYF
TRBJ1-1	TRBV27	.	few	TGTGCCAGCAGATTCGGAGGTACTGAAGCTTTCTTT	CASRFGGTEAFF
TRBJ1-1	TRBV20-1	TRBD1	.	TGCAGTGCTAGTTCCATGGACAGGGTTGGTACTGAAGCTTTCTTT	CSASSMDRVGTEAFF
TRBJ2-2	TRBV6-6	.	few	TGTGCCGTCCCCGCCCCGACCGGGGAGCTGTTTTTT	CAVPAPTGELFF
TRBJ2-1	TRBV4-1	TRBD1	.	TGCGCCAGCAGCCATTATTACGAGACAGGGGAAGGTGAGCAGTTCTTC	CASSHYYETGEGEQFF
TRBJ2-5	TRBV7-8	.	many	TGTGCCAGCAGCTTATTGCCGTTCCAAGAGACCCAGTACTTC	CASSLLPFQETQYF
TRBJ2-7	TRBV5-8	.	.	TGTGCCAGCAGTGGGGCCTCGATCAGGGTTAGCGCCTACGAGCAGTACTTC	CASSGASIRVSAYEQYF
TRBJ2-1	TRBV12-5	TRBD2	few	TGTGCTAGTGGTTTGGCAGGACTAGCGGGGGGGCCCTACAATGAGCAGTTCTTC	CASGLAGLAGGPYNEQFF
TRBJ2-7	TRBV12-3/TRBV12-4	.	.	TGTGCCAGCAGTTTTCAGGTTTACGAGCAGTACTTC	CASSFQVYEQYF
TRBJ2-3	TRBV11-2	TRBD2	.	TGTGCCAGCAGCTTAGATGTTTGGGCGGGGGGATTGGATACGCAGTATTTT	CASSLDVWAGGLDTQYF
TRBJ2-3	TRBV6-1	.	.	TGTGCCAGCAGTGAAGTGGGGGATACGCAGTATTTT	CASSEVGDTQYF
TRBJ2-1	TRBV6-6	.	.	TGTGCCAGCAGTTACGCGACGGCTAGCTCCTACAATGAGCAGTTCTTC	CASSYATASSYNEQFF
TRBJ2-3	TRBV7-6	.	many	TGTGCCACAACCCCCCTGGCAACCACAGATACGCAGTATTTT	CATTPLATTDTQYF
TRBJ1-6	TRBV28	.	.	TGTGCCAGCAGTTGGACACAGGGACCCCTCCACTTT	CASSWTQGPLHF
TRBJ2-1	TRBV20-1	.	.	TGCAGTGCTCCTACGACGAGGGCCTACAATGAGCAGTTCTTC	CSAPTTRAYNEQFF
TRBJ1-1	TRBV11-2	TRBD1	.	TGTGCCAGCAGCTATTGGGACAGGAGAAACACTGAAGCTTTCTTT	CASSYWDRRNTEAFF
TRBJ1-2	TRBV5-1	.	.	TGCGCCAGCAGCACCGGACAGCCTAACTATGGCTACACCTTC	CASSTGQPNYGYTF
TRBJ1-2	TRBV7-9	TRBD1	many	TGTGCCAGCAGCTTAGGAGGGGGCAATGGCTACACCTTC	CASSLGGGNGYTF
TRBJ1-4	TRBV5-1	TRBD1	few	TGCGCCAGCAGCCCGGGACAGGAGTGGGATGAAAAACTGTTTTTT	CASSPGQEWDEKLFF
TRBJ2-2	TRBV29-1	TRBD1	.	TGCAGCGGAGGGACAGGCCGCACCGGGGAGCTGTTTTTT	CSGGTGRTGELFF
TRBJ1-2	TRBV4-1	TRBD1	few	TGCGCCAGCAGCCAAGAAAGGACAGGGGGCGACTATGGCTACACCTTC	CASSQERTGGDYGYTF
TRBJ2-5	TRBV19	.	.	TGTGCCAGTAGTATCTTGGGGACCCAAGAGACCCAGTACTTC	CASSILGTQETQYF
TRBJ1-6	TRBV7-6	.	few	TGTGCCAGCAGCTCTGAGTATTCTTCACCCCTCCACTTT	CASSSEYSSPLHF
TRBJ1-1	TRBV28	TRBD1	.	TGTGCCAGCACCCAGGGACAGGGGAACACTGAAGCTTTCTTT	CASTQGQGNTEAFF
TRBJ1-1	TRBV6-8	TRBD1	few	TGTGCCAGCAGTTACTCGATGTACAGGGGGTACACTGAAGCTTTCTTT	CASSYSMYRGYTEAFF
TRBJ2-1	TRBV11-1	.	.	TGTGCCAGCAGCCCCCGGGACTCCCTACGTTGGGAGCAGTTCTTC	CASSPRDSLRWEQFF
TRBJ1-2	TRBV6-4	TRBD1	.	TGTGCCAGCAGTCTACAGGGGAGTCCCTATGGCTACACCTTC	CASSLQGSPYGYTF
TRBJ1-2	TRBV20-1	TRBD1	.	TGCAGTGCTGGAAACAGGGGGTTGAGCTATGGCTACACCTTC	CSAGNRGLSYGYTF
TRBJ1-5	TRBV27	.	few	TGTGCCAGCAGTCGGACAGCTTTTTTTAGCAATCAGCCCCAGCATTTT	CASSRTAFFSNQPQHF